These 10 T cell receptor beta chains were sequenced from one sample in a study of blood T cells in healthy people across ages. A second roughly 7 to 11 cycle PCR used barcoded and J-beta primers. One entry per CDR3 protein, called by TCRdb with MiXCR from the 5' RACE reads. The sample shows about 650,000 distinct CDR3 sequences, 32% of them seen only once. The sequenced material came from blood. Source of these receptors: a woman of 80 years or more in good health.

This clonotype has more than one count but fewer than ten. This could be a read error, since a much larger clone is one nucleotide away. The V gene is TRBV25-1, the J gene TRBJ2-7, with a possible D match to TRBD1 (5 bases). V lost 7 bases to trimming and J lost 7 bases, with 11 bases between them. The CDR3 is 11 residues long. Germline V gives CDR1 MGHDK, CDR2 SYGVNS. The CDR3 loop is CASTRVGEQYF. CDR3 sequence (DNA): TGTGCCAGCACCAGGGTCGGTGAGCAGTACTTC.

In the case of this clonotype: A much larger clone sits a single nucleotide away, making a read error possible. The chain recombines TRBV3-1 with TRBJ2-1; weak D call: TRBD2 (6 bases). The CDR3 spans 16 residues. Trimming stripped 1 base from V and 10 bases from J, with 20 bases between. Germline V gene sequence: CDR1 LGHDT, CDR2 YNNKEL (reference sequence). CDR3 loop: CASSQAPGTAQYEQFF. The CDR3, as DNA: TGTGCCAGCAGCCAAGCCCCCGGGACTGCCCAATACGAGCAGTTCTTC.

This clonotype has just a few counts. The CDR3 nucleotides read TGTGCCAGTAGGGACGGATATTTTAACTATGGCTACACCTTC. It encodes CASRDGYFNYGYTF. The chain carries TRBV19 and TRBJ1-2; D not certain. V lost 6 bases to trimming and J lost 1 base, with 12 bases between them. The CDR3 is made up of 14 amino acids. Germline assignment: CDR1 LNHDA and CDR2 SQIVND (reference sequence).

The V gene is TRBV20-1, the J gene TRBJ2-5; TRBD2 aligns across 9 bases. V lost 2 bases to trimming and J lost 4 bases; unmatched junction nucleotides: 2. Germline V CDR1 and CDR2: DFQATT, SNEGSKA (reference sequence). The CDR3 runs 13 residues. CDR3 nucleotide sequence: TGCAGTGCTAGACCTAGCGGGATAGAGACCCAGTACTTC. This gives the protein CSARPSGIETQYF.

The rearrangement joins TRBV28 to TRBJ1-1, with TRBD1 as a possible D gene (5 bases). In germline, CDR1 is MDHEN, CDR2 SYDVKM. The V and J ends lost 6 bases and 0 bases respectively, with 11 bases between them. CDR3 size: 14 residues. DNA of the CDR3: TGTGCCAGCAGCGCCGGGGCCATGAACACTGAAGCTTTCTTT. Translation: CASSAGAMNTEAFF.

The genes are TRBV27 and TRBJ1-5, with D unclear. Looked up from germline, CDR1 is MNHEY and CDR2 is SMNVEV (reference sequence). Trimming stripped 3 bases from V and 5 bases from J, with 8 bases between. The CDR3 consists of 13 residues. The CDR3 DNA reads as TGTGCCAGCAGTTTTAATGTCGATCAGCCCCAGCATTTT. It codes for CASSFNVDQPQHF.

This clonotype was seen repeatedly, ten times or more. The chain is built from TRBV9 and TRBJ1-2, with 8 bases fitting TRBD1. Germline CDR1 SGDLS, CDR2 YYNGEE. This CDR3 has 12 amino acids. V shed 10 bases, J shed 4 bases, and the junction held 6 bases outside the gene matches. The CDR3 DNA reads as TGTGCCTCTCGGACAGGGATCTATGGCTACACCTTC. It codes for CASRTGIYGYTF. Combining the CDR3 with reference TRBV9 and TRBJ1-2 gives the whole variable domain DSGVTQTPKHLITATGQRVTLRCSPRSGDLSVYWYQQSLDQGLQFLIQYYNGEERAKGNILERFSAQQFPDLHSELNLSSLELGDSALYFCASRTGIYGYTFGSGTRLTVV.

J is TRBJ2-5 and V is TRBV29-1; perhaps TRBD2 as D (6 bases). Trimming pared 3 bases from V and 5 bases from J, leaving 10 bases between. The CDR3 is made up of 12 amino acids. Germline V gene sequence: CDR1 SQVTM, CDR2 ANQGSEA. The CDR3 DNA reads TGCAGCGTTGAGGGGAGGTCCGAGACCCAGTACTTC. Residues: CSVEGRSETQYF.

Note on this clonotype: A much larger clone sits a single nucleotide away, making a read error possible. This chain joins TRBV20-1 and TRBJ1-2; D perhaps matches TRBD1 (5 bases). This CDR3 is 13 amino acids long. The germline V gene encodes CDR1 DFQATT and CDR2 SNEGSKA (reference sequence). Between the trimmed V and J ends, which lost 1 base and 6 bases, there was a span of 12 bases. CDR3 amino acids: CSARAPGRDGYTF. The CDR3 DNA is TGCAGTGCTAGAGCCCCGGGACGGGATGGCTACACCTTC.

This clonotype showed up many times. The chain couples TRBV7-3 to TRBJ2-5; TRBD2 matches at 11 bases. Per the germline V gene, CDR1 is SGHTA and CDR2 is FQGTGA. The CDR3 length is 21 residues. J was trimmed by 4 bases and V by 4 bases; bases with no gene match: 23. The CDR3 here is CASSSGTVSPFSGGARETQYF. The CDR3 region has the DNA TGTGCCAGCAGCTCCGGGACGGTGTCGCCGTTTAGCGGGGGGGCGAGAGAGACCCAGTACTTC. Based on the CDR3 plus reference TRBV7-3 and TRBJ2-5, the full variable domain is GAGVSQTPSNKVTEKGKYVELRCDPISGHTALYWYRQSLGQGPEFLIYFQGTGAADDSGLPNDRFFAVRPEGSVSTLKIQRTERGDSAVYLCASSSGTVSPFSGGARETQYFGPGTRLLVL.